This T cell receptor (beta chain) was documented in a study of blood T cell repertoires in COVID-19. The V and J ends lost 3 bases and 5 bases respectively, with 14 bases between them. Germline assignment: CDR1 SGHRS and CDR2 YFSETQ. There are 14 residues in the CDR3. In the original analysis: Reference gene primer amplification gave nucleated cell count estimates. Sequenced by immunoSEQ multiplex PCR; TCRdb stores in-frame clones only, minus some. Clonal size and the V and J genes are those of that table, whereas D and trimming came from the DNA. The sample contains around 150,000 clones, roughly 83% of which appear only once.

The chain combines TRBV5-1 with TRBJ1-1, with D possibly TRBD1 on 5 matching bases. This clonotype was sampled from an older woman who had recovered from COVID-19. The specimen was PBMCs or T cells enriched from blood (not recorded which). The CDR3 nucleotides read TGCGCCAGCAGCTCCCCGGGGGTGAGGACTGAAGCTTTCTTT. Protein product: CASSSPGVRTEAFF.